One T cell receptor beta chain is described in this entry. These data come from a study of blood T cell repertoires in COVID-19. Overall study context: Donors in the United States, Italy and Spain gave samples during acute or convalescent COVID-19. The analysed material was cDNA or gDNA that came from T cells, B-cell-depleted T cells, or PBMCs.

Between the trimmed V and J ends, which lost 5 bases and 9 bases, there was a span of 8 bases. The CDR3 contains 11 residues. Germline loops: CDR1 SGHTA, CDR2 FQGNSA. Original processing methods: Scientists estimated how many nucleated cells there were by amplifying reference gene primers. Assay used: immunoSEQ multiplex PCR; TCRdb lists only in-frame clones, some missing. The D gene and trimming were derived from the DNA, and the V and J assignments and clone size from that table. The table has just over 50,000 clones, approximately 84% seen once. The rearrangement joins TRBV7-2 to TRBJ1-3; no clear D. This clonotype was obtained from a human donor with active COVID-19. The donor label of this sample is uncertain. Input material: peripheral blood. CDR3 in DNA: TGTGCCAGCAGCGGAGAGACCACCATATATTTT. Protein sequence: CASSGETTIYF.